The present entry profiles one TCR beta chain with its context. No antigen is known for it. Original methodology: To classify distant metastasis in papillary thyroid cancer, a model was built from CDR3 differences across clinicopathological groups. TCRdb re-called clones from the PCR reads using MiXCR. TCRdb's processing, not the authors', yielded these V and J calls. The sample has more than 4,000 clones, roughly 21% seen once; the top ten hold roughly 10%. Every patient was untreated before thyroid surgery. These data are taken from a study of metastatic and nonmetastatic thyroid tumors. As for the study in general: Peripheral blood and tumor or nodule samples from malignant and benign thyroid patients were compared.

General observations from the study: The study reportedly found significantly higher TCR beta diversity in malignant thyroid tumors than benign nodules, in blood and tumor.

V lost 6 bases, J lost 9 bases, and 9 bases lay in between. CDR1 is MNHNS and CDR2 is SASEGT in the germline V gene. The CDR3 length is 12 residues. The source material was tumor tissue. The TCR sequence derives from a male donor with papillary thyroid cancer or a benign thyroid nodule (not recorded which). Some clones in this sample may be carry-over from other donors' samples. The rearrangement uses TRBV6-1 and TRBJ1-6; D is perhaps TRBD1 (5 bases). CDR3 amino acids: CASSFRVSPLHF. The DNA of the CDR3 is TGTGCCAGCAGCTTCAGGGTTTCACCCCTCCACTTT.